This entry describes one TCR beta chain. Its cognate antigen is unknown. This record comes from a study of shared clonotypes between healthy human individuals. General study findings and limits: There were few donors, and this limited the genetic and exposure-history diversity represented.

Donation came from healthy HIV-negative adults that had no recent acute infections or vaccinations. Germline values: CDR1 SGDLS, CDR2 YYNGEE. Trimming removed 2 bases from V and 2 bases from J, with 19 bases in between. This CDR3 is 17 amino acids long. Each PCR replicate from the sorted subsets contained 150 to 250 ng DNA, which is 25,000 to 30,000 T cell genomes. Assay used: immunoSEQ multiplex PCR; TCRdb lists only in-frame clones, some missing. The sample carries more than 500,000 clones, 90% to 97% recorded once. V is TRBV9 and J is TRBJ2-5, with TRBD2 as a possible D gene (7 bases). Sequencing was performed on naive CD4+ T cells sorted from blood. The subset is: CD45RA+ positively selected. This TCR was sampled from a woman aged 25 to 39 in good health. The DNA for the CDR3 is TGTGCCAGCAGCGTGAGCGGGACTCAAGGGGGGCAAGAGACCCAGTACTTC. It is translated as CASSVSGTQGGQETQYF.